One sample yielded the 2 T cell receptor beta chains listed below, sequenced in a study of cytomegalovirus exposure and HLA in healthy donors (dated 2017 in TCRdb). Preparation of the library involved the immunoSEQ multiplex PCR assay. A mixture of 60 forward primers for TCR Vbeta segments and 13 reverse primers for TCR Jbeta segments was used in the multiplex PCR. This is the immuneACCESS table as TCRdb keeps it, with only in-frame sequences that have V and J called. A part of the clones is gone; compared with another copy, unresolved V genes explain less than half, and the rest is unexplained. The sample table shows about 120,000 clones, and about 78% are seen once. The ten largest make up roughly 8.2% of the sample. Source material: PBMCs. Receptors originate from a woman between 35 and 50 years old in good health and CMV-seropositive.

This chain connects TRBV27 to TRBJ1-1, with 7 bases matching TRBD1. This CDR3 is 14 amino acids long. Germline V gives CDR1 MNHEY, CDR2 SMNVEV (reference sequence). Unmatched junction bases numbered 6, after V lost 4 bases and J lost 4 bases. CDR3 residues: CASSYRGEGTEAFF. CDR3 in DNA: TGTGCCAGCAGTTACAGGGGCGAGGGCACTGAAGCTTTCTTT.

In nucleotides, the CDR3 is TGTGCCAGCAGCTCCGGACAGGGGGACACTGAAGCTTTCTTT. The encoded protein is CASSSGQGDTEAFF. The J gene is TRBJ1-1, the V gene TRBV5-4; 10 bases align to TRBD1. This CDR3 spans 14 amino acids. Germline V CDR1 and CDR2: SGHNT, YYREEE (reference sequence). V lost 3 bases to trimming and J lost 3 bases; unmatched junction nucleotides: 2.